The 18 T cell receptor beta chains below were found in one sample sequenced in a study of T cells after posttransplantation cyclophosphamide. Some clones are missing from TCRdb's copy, which holds only in-frame ones; the method was immunoSEQ multiplex PCR. This sample has roughly 70,000 clones, with roughly 95% found just once. Sequences were obtained from PBMCs. Receptors originate from a woman aged 25 to 39 in good health and a related stem cell transplant donor.

The chain recombines TRBV9 with TRBJ2-2, with unresolved D. Germline loops: CDR1 SGDLS, CDR2 YYNGEE. The CDR3 has 16 residues. Trimming cost V 5 bases and J 1 base, with 15 bases left between them. CDR3 DNA sequence: TGTGCCAGCAGGACCCCTTGGGCAGGGAACACCGGGGAGCTGTTTTTT. Amino acid sequence: CASRTPWAGNTGELFF. The full variable domain, completed using reference TRBV9 and TRBJ2-2, is DSGVTQTPKHLITATGQRVTLRCSPRSGDLSVYWYQQSLDQGLQFLIQYYNGEERAKGNILERFSAQQFPDLHSELNLSSLELGDSALYFCASRTPWAGNTGELFFGEGSRLTVL.

This clone was observed once. This rearrangement joins TRBV5-5 to TRBJ1-5; D remains ambiguous. This CDR3 is 15 amino acids long. The germline CDR1 and CDR2 sequences are SGHKS and YYEKEE (reference sequence). V lost 0 bases and J lost 4, with 11 bases in between. This CDR3 reads CASSLGWGSNQPQHF. CDR3 nucleotide sequence: TGTGCCAGCAGCTTGGGCTGGGGTTCAAATCAGCCCCAGCATTTT.

This rearrangement joins TRBV11-2 to TRBJ2-5, with D perhaps given as TRBD1 or TRBD2 (5 bases each). This CDR3 comprises 11 residues. V was clipped by 8 bases and J by 5 bases, with 9 bases between them. Germline V gives CDR1 SGHAT, CDR2 FQNNGV. For the CDR3, the DNA is TGTGCCAGCGGCTGGGGGGAGACCCAGTACTTC. It yields the protein CASGWGETQYF.

The chain carries TRBV25-1 and TRBJ1-2, with no clear D. V was trimmed by 2 bases and J by 5 bases, leaving 9 bases between them. Per the germline V gene, CDR1 is MGHDK and CDR2 is SYGVNS. The CDR3 length is 13 residues. For the CDR3, the DNA is TGTGCCAGCAGTGAACCAGGACTTTATGGCTACACCTTC. It translates to CASSEPGLYGYTF.

The chain couples TRBV10-3 to TRBJ1-1; TRBD1 is a possible D gene (5 bases). The germline gives CDR1 ENHRY, CDR2 SYGVKD. The germline V and J ends were trimmed by 2 bases and 11 bases, with 15 bases remaining between them. The CDR3 runs 13 residues. As DNA, the CDR3 is TGTGCCATCAGTGAGGCACCGGGACTGAGGGCTTTCTTT. Protein: CAISEAPGLRAFF.

The chain is built from TRBV30 and TRBJ1-5, with TRBD1 matching 9 bases. Germline CDR1 GTSNPN, CDR2 SVGIG (reference sequence). This CDR3 has 13 residues. Losses at the gene ends were 4 bases for V and 5 bases for J; bases not matched to a gene: 3. The CDR3 DNA is TGTGCCTGGACGGGACAGGGAGATCAGCCCCAGCATTTT. It is translated as CAWTGQGDQPQHF.

The chain is built from TRBV6-1 and TRBJ2-5, with TRBD1 matching 8 bases. The CDR3 consists of 13 residues. Trimming took 8 bases from V and 6 from J; bases not matched to a gene: 8. Per the germline V gene, CDR1 is MNHNS and CDR2 is SASEGT. The chain's CDR3 is CASPDRVRKTQYF. Written as DNA, the CDR3 is TGTGCCAGCCCGGACAGGGTTAGAAAGACCCAGTACTTC.

The chain links TRBV2 to TRBJ2-7, with D maybe TRBD2 (6 bases). The CDR3 is made up of 14 amino acids. Germline assignment: CDR1 SNHLY and CDR2 FYNNEI. V lost 1 base and J lost 3, with 10 bases in between. As DNA, the CDR3 is TGTGCCAGCAGTGAAGGACGGGGGAGCTACGAGCAGTACTTC. Translating it yields CASSEGRGSYEQYF.

Here the CDR3 reads CAWSKRGANYGYTF. The CDR3 bases are TGTGCCTGGAGTAAGAGGGGAGCTAACTATGGCTACACCTTC. The gene calls are TRBV30 and TRBJ1-2; weak D call: TRBD1 (5 bases). CDR1 and CDR2 (germline): GTSNPN, SVGIG (reference sequence). The CDR3 contains 14 residues. V lost 2 bases, J lost 0 bases, and 10 bases lay in between.

The rearrangement joins TRBV5-1 to TRBJ2-1, with D perhaps matching TRBD1 or TRBD2 (6 bases each). Germline loops: CDR1 SGHRS, CDR2 YFSETQ. The CDR3 contains 18 residues. V gave up 0 bases and J gave up 2 bases, with 18 bases separating them. The DNA for the CDR3 is TGCGCCAGCAGCTTGGAAGGACGGATGGGGGGCGCCTACAATGAGCAGTTCTTC. Translated, it gives CASSLEGRMGGAYNEQFF.

The J gene is TRBJ1-2, the V gene TRBV5-6; no clear D gene. Between the trimmed V and J ends, which lost 0 bases and 8 bases, there was a span of 11 bases. CDR1 is SGHDT, CDR2 YYEEEE, per germline. This CDR3 is built from 13 residues. The CDR3 nucleotides read TGTGCCAGCAGCTTGGCCGCTGGACGAGGCTACACCTTC. This encodes CASSLAAGRGYTF.

The rearrangement joins TRBV7-7 to TRBJ2-2; D is unclear. The germline V gene encodes CDR1 SSHAT and CDR2 FNYEAQ (reference sequence). The CDR3 loop spans 16 amino acids. The V and J ends lost 1 base and 0 bases respectively, with 9 bases between them. The CDR3 nucleotides are TGTGCCAGCAGCTTAGGGGCTTTAGCGAACACCGGGGAGCTGTTTTTT. Its translation is CASSLGALANTGELFF.

This chain connects TRBV7-2 to TRBJ2-7, with TRBD1 matching 9 bases. Trimming at V came to 2 bases and at J to 2 bases, leaving 7 bases not matched to a gene. CDR3 size: 16 residues. Per germline, CDR1 SGHTA and CDR2 FQGNSA. CDR3 protein: CASSLTSGQGPYEQYF. In nucleotides, the CDR3 is TGTGCCAGCAGCTTAACATCGGGACAGGGCCCCTACGAGCAGTACTTC.

The genes are TRBV5-6 and TRBJ2-5; maybe TRBD1 (5 bases). Per the germline V gene, CDR1 is SGHDT and CDR2 is YYEEEE. This CDR3 has 14 amino acids. The V end was cut by 2 bases, the J end by 0 bases, with 8 bases between. As DNA, the CDR3 is TGTGCCAGCAGCTTTGCAGGGTACCAAGAGACCCAGTACTTC. Its protein is CASSFAGYQETQYF.

The chain joins TRBV7-2 to TRBJ1-2; no reliable D call. V was clipped by 2 bases and J by 5 bases, with 9 bases between them. This CDR3 contains 13 residues. Germline V gene lookup returns CDR1 SGHTA and CDR2 FQGNSA. DNA of the CDR3: TGTGCCAGCAGCTTACCGGGGAAGTATGGCTACACCTTC. This codes for CASSLPGKYGYTF.

This clone was observed a single time. The V gene is TRBV5-5, the J gene TRBJ1-4; 8 positions agree with TRBD1. Looked up from germline, CDR1 is SGHKS and CDR2 is YYEKEE (reference sequence). This CDR3 region has 15 residues. J gave up 7 bases and V 0 bases, and 5 bases lay outside the gene matches. The CDR3 nucleotides are TGTGCCAGCAGCTTGGGCAGGGGGCTGGGTGAAAAACTGTTTTTT. Protein product: CASSLGRGLGEKLFF.

This chain uses TRBV2 with TRBJ1-1; 11 bases map to TRBD1. Germline V lookup: CDR1 SNHLY, CDR2 FYNNEI. The CDR3 has 17 residues. Unmatched junction bases numbered 15, after V lost 6 bases and J lost 6 bases. The CDR3 DNA reads TGTGCCAGCAGAGACCGGGACAGGGGGTTTTTAGGTTCTGAAGCTTTCTTT. Translating gives CASRDRDRGFLGSEAFF.

This clone was detected once. V and J are TRBV6-6 and TRBJ1-5, with D perhaps TRBD1 (5 bases). The CDR3 is made up of 13 amino acids. From germline, CDR1 is MNHNY and CDR2 SVGAGI (reference sequence). The V end lost 6 bases, the J end lost 5 bases, and 11 bases lay between the germline ends. The CDR3 reads CASSSAGDQPQHF. As DNA, the CDR3 is TGTGCCAGCAGCTCCGCGGGGGATCAGCCCCAGCATTTT.